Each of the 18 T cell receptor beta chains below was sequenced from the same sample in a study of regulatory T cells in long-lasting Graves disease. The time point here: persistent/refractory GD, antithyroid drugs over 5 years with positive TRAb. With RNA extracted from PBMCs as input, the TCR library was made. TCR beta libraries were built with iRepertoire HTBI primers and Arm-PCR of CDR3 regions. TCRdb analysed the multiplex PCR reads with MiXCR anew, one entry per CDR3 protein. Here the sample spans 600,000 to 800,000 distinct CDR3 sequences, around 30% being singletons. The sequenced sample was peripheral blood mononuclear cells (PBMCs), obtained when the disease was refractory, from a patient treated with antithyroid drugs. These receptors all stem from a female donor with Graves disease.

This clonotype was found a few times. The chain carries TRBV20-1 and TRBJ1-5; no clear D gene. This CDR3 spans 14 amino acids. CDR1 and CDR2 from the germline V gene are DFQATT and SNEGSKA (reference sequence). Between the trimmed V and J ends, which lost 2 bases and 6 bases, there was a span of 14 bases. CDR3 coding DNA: TGCAGTGCTAGACCCGAAGGTCCCGCTCAGCCCCAGCATTTT. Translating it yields CSARPEGPAQPQHF.

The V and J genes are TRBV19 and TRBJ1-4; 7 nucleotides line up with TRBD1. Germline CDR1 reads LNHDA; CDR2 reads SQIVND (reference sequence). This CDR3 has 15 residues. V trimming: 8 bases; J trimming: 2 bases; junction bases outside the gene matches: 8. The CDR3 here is CASSTRGGTNEKLFF. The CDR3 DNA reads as TGTGCCAGTTCCACCCGAGGGGGCACTAATGAAAAACTGTTTTTT.

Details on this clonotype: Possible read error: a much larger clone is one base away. The CDR3: CASSSSRVGYTF. CDR3 DNA: TGTGCCAGCAGTTCGAGCAGGGTTGGCTACACCTTC. This chain joins TRBV6-2 or TRBV6-3 and TRBJ1-2, with D tentatively TRBD1 (5 bases). The CDR3 has 12 amino acids. V gave up 4 bases and J gave up 7 bases, with 10 bases separating them. In germline, CDR1 is MNHEY, CDR2 SVGEGT.

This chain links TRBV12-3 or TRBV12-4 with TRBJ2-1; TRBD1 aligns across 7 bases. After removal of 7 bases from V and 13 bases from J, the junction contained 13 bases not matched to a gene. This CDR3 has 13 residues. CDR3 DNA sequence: TGTGCCAGCAACCTGGGACAGTTAGGTTCCCAGTTCTTC. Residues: CASNLGQLGSQFF.

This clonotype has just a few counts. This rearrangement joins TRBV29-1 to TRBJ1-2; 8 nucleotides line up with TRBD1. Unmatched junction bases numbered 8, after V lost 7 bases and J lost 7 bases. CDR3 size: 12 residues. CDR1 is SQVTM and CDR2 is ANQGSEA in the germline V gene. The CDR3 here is CSANQGAGGYTF. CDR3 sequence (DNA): TGCAGCGCAAATCAGGGGGCTGGTGGCTACACCTTC.

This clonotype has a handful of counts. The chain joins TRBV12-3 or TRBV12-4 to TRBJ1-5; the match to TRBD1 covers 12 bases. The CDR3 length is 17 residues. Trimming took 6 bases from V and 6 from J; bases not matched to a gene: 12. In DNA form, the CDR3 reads TGTGCCAGCAGCCGGGGGACAGGGGGCCGAGCGGGTCAGCCCCAGCATTTT. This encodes CASSRGTGGRAGQPQHF.

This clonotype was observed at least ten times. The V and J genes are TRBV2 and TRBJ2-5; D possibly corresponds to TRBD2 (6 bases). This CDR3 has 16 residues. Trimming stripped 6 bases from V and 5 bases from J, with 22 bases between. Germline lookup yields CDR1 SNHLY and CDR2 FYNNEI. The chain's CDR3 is CASRHRTSSFRETQYF. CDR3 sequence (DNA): TGTGCCAGCAGACACCGAACTAGCAGCTTCCGGGAGACCCAGTACTTC. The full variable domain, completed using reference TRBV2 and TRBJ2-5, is EPEVTQTPSHQVTQMGQEVILRCVPISNHLYFYWYRQILGQKVEFLVSFYNNEISEKSEIFDDQFSVERPDGSNFTLKIRSTKLEDSAMYFCASRHRTSSFRETQYFGPGTRLLVL.

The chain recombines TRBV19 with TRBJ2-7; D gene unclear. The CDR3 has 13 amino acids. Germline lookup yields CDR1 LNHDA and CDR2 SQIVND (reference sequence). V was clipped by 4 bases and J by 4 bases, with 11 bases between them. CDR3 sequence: CASSRTNQYEQYF. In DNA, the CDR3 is TGTGCCAGTAGTAGAACAAACCAATACGAGCAGTACTTC.

The CDR3 reads CAISHPRTGLSGNTIYF. The CDR3, as DNA: TGTGCCATCAGCCACCCCAGGACAGGGCTCTCTGGAAACACCATATATTTT. The rearrangement uses TRBV10-3 and TRBJ1-3, with 8 bases that match TRBD1. The CDR3 extends over 17 amino acids. After removal of 6 bases from V and 0 bases from J, the junction contained 10 bases not matched to a gene. Germline assignment: CDR1 ENHRY and CDR2 SYGVKD.

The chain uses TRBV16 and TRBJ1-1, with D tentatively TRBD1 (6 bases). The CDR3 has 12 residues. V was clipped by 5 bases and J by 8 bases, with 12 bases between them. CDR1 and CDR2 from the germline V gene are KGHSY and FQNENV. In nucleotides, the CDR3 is TGTGCCAGCAGCTCCACAGGGTGGGAAGCTTTCTTT. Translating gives CASSSTGWEAFF.

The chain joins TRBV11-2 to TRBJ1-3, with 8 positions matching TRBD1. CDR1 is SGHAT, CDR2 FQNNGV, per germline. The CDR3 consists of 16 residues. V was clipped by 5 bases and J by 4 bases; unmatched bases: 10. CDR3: CASSMLQGARGNTIYF. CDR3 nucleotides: TGTGCCAGCAGCATGCTTCAGGGGGCGCGGGGAAACACCATATATTTT.

The CDR3 DNA sequence: TGTGCCAGTAGTGCTGAGACTGATTATAATTCACCCCTCCACTTT. This codes for CASSAETDYNSPLHF. The V gene is TRBV19, the J gene TRBJ1-6; D call uncertain. The CDR3 has 15 amino acids. Between the trimmed V and J ends, which lost 5 bases and 4 bases, there was a span of 12 bases. The V gene's germline CDR1 is LNHDA and CDR2 SQIVND (reference sequence). Together with reference TRBV19 and TRBJ1-6, the CDR3 gives the full variable domain: DGGITQSPKYLFRKEGQNVTLSCEQNLNHDAMYWYRQDPGQGLRLIYYSQIVNDFQKGDIAEGYSVSREKKESFPLTVTSAQKNPTAFYLCASSAETDYNSPLHFGNGTRLTVT.

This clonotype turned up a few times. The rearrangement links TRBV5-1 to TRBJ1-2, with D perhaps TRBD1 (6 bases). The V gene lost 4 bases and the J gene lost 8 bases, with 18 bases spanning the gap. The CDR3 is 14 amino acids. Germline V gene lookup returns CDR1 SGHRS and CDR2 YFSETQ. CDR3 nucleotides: TGCGCCAGCAGCCCCGCCGGGGGGCGGCGAGGCTACACCTTC. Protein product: CASSPAGGRRGYTF.

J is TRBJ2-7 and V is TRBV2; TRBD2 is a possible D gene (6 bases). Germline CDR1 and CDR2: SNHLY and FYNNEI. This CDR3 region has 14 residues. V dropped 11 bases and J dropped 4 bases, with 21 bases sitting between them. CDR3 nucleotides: TGTGCCGGCACCCAAGGAGGGGACGCATACGAGCAGTACTTC. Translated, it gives CAGTQGGDAYEQYF. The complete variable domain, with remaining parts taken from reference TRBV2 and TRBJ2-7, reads EPEVTQTPSHQVTQMGQEVILRCVPISNHLYFYWYRQILGQKVEFLVSFYNNEISEKSEIFDDQFSVERPDGSNFTLKIRSTKLEDSAMYFCAGTQGGDAYEQYFGPGTRLTVT.

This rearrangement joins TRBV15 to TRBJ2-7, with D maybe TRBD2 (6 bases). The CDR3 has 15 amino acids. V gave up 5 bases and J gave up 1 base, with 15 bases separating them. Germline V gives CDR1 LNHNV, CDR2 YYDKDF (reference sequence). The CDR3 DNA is TGTGCCACCAGCGCCCCCGGGACTTATTCCTACGAGCAGTACTTC. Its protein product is CATSAPGTYSYEQYF. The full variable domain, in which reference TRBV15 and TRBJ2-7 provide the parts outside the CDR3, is DAMVIQNPRYQVTQFGKPVTLSCSQTLNHNVMYWYQQKSSQAPKLLFHYYDKDFNNEADTPDNFQSRRPNTSFCFLDIRSPGLGDTAMYLCATSAPGTYSYEQYFGPGTRLTVT.

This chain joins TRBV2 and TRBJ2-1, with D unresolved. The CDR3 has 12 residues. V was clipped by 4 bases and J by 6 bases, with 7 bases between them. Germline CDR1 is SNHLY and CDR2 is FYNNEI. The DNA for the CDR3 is TGTGCCAGCAGTGGGTCTTCCAATGAGCAGTTCTTC. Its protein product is CASSGSSNEQFF.

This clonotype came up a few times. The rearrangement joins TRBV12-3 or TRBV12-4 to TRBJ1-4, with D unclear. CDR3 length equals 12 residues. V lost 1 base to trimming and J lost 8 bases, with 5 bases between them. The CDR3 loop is CASSLGWEKLFF. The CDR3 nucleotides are TGTGCCAGCAGTTTAGGCTGGGAAAAACTGTTTTTT.

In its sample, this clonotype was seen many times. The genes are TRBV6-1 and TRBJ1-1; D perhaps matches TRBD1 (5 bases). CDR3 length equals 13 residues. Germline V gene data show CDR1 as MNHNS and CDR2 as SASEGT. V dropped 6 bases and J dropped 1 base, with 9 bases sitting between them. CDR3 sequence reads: CASSGGSNTEAFF. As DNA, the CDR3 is TGTGCCAGCAGCGGGGGGTCGAACACTGAAGCTTTCTTT.